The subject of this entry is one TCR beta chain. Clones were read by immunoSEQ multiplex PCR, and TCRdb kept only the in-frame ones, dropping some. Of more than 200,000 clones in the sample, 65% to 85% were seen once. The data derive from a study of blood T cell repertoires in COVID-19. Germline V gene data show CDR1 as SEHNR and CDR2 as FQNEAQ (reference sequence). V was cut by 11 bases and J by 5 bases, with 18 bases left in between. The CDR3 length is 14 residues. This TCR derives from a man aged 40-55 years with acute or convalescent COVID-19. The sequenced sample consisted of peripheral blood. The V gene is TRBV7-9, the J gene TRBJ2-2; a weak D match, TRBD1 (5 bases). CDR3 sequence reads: CAVGAARWTGELFF. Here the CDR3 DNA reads TGTGCCGTTGGGGCAGCCCGGTGGACCGGGGAGCTGTTTTTT.